These 18 T cell receptor beta chains originate from one sample sequenced in a study of shared clonotypes between healthy human individuals. This table comes from immunoSEQ multiplex PCR, and its TCRdb copy is limited to in-frame clones, with some not included. The sample lists around 500,000 clones, 76% occurring once. The sequencing sample was made of PBMCs. These receptors all come from a woman aged 40-49 years in good health. Some clones in this sample may be carry-over from other donors' samples.

The chain employs TRBV28 and TRBJ2-6; 9 bases match TRBD2. J lost 0 bases, V lost 8 bases, and 14 bases had no gene match. CDR1 is MDHEN, CDR2 SYDVKM, per germline. The CDR3 runs 19 residues. The CDR3 here is CASGSGGLAGTSGANVLTF. For the CDR3, the DNA is TGTGCCAGCGGCTCCGGGGGGCTAGCGGGGACCTCTGGGGCCAACGTCCTGACTTTC.

The chain recombines TRBV2 with TRBJ2-7, with TRBD2 identical over 8 bases. The V gene's germline CDR1 is SNHLY and CDR2 FYNNEI. V shed 3 bases and J 2 bases; nucleotides not matched to a gene: 15. The CDR3 spans 18 residues. The CDR3 protein is CASSDGLGSGITTYEQYF. For the CDR3, the DNA is TGTGCCAGCAGTGATGGGCTGGGTAGCGGGATAACCACCTACGAGCAGTACTTC.

The rearrangement links TRBV28 to TRBJ2-1; 8 positions agree with TRBD1. The CDR3 runs to 16 residues. The V gene's germline CDR1 is MDHEN and CDR2 SYDVKM. The junction had 9 bases not matched to a gene; V was cut back by 4 bases and J by 4 bases. The CDR3 region is CASSSRTGRGYNEQFF. The CDR3 coding sequence is TGTGCCAGCAGTTCGAGGACAGGGCGAGGTTACAATGAGCAGTTCTTC.

V usage is TRBV30 and J usage is TRBJ1-5; no definite D call. Looked up from germline, CDR1 is GTSNPN and CDR2 is SVGIG (reference sequence). Trimming removed 3 bases from V and 3 bases from J, with 9 bases in between. This CDR3 is built from 13 residues. CDR3 protein: CAWSPDLNQPQHF. In DNA, the CDR3 is TGTGCCTGGAGCCCGGATCTCAATCAGCCCCAGCATTTT. Based on the CDR3 plus reference TRBV30 and TRBJ1-5, the full variable domain is SQTIHQWPATLVQPVGSPLSLECTVEGTSNPNLYWYRQAAGRGLQLLFYSVGIGQISSEVPQNLSASRPQDRQFILSSKKLLLSDSGFYLCAWSPDLNQPQHFGDGTRLSIL.

Details on this clone: One base away lies a much larger clone, so this may be a sequencing read error. This chain links TRBV5-1 with TRBJ1-3; D is possibly TRBD1 (6 bases). The CDR3 has 16 amino acids. CDR1 is SGHRS, CDR2 YFSETQ, per germline. The CDR3 is CASSLGTGFKGNAIYF. CDR3 DNA: TGCGCCAGCAGCTTGGGAACAGGGTTCAAGGGAAACGCCATATATTTT.

V usage is TRBV4-3 and J usage is TRBJ2-3; 13 positions match TRBD2. The length of the CDR3 is 16 residues. V shed 0 bases and J 6 bases; nucleotides not matched to a gene: 3. Germline lookup yields CDR1 LGHNA and CDR2 YSLEER. The CDR3 DNA sequence: TGCGCCAGCAGCCAAGATGGACTAGCGGGAGCTGATACGCAGTATTTT. It is translated as CASSQDGLAGADTQYF.

The rearrangement joins TRBV5-1 to TRBJ2-3, with D perhaps TRBD2 (5 bases). Germline values: CDR1 SGHRS, CDR2 YFSETQ. The CDR3 contains 14 residues. Between the trimmed V and J ends, which lost 7 bases and 4 bases, there was a span of 16 bases. For the CDR3, the DNA is TGCGCCAGCGGCGACCAAGGGAGTTCAGATACGCAGTATTTT. It translates to CASGDQGSSDTQYF. The full variable domain, completed using reference TRBV5-1 and TRBJ2-3, is KAGVTQTPRYLIKTRGQQVTLSCSPISGHRSVSWYQQTPGQGLQFLFEYFSETQRNKGNFPGRFSGRQFSNSRSEMNVSTLELGDSALYLCASGDQGSSDTQYFGPGTRLTVL.

The rearrangement joins TRBV30 to TRBJ1-4; D not resolved. The CDR3 contains 14 residues. Germline V CDR1 and CDR2: GTSNPN, SVGIG (reference sequence). Trimming removed 2 bases at V and 5 bases at J, with 12 bases between. In DNA form, the CDR3 reads TGTGCCTGGAGTACGGACCCAGGAAATGAAAAACTGTTTTTT. Translation gives CAWSTDPGNEKLFF.

J is TRBJ2-1 and V is TRBV5-4; possibly TRBD2 for D (6 bases). The V gene's germline CDR1 is SGHNT and CDR2 YYREEE (reference sequence). Trimming took off 5 bases at V and 8 bases at J, with 20 bases between the two ends. The CDR3 is made up of 15 amino acids. Here the CDR3 reads CASSKRVGGRDEQFF. CDR3 coding DNA: TGTGCCAGCAGTAAACGAGTCGGGGGTCGGGATGAGCAGTTCTTC.

In the case of this clone: This could be a read error, since a much larger clone is one nucleotide away. The genes are TRBV11-1 and TRBJ2-5, with TRBD1 matching over 8 bases. Near its end, the DNA agrees better with TRBJ2-7, so the J call may be wrong. This CDR3 has 19 residues. Looked up from germline, CDR1 is SGHAT and CDR2 is FQDESV (reference sequence). The CDR3 DNA sequence: TGTGCCAGCAGCTTAGCGGTGAGAACAGGGGGACTGGGGTCCTACGAGCAGTACTTC. Translating it yields CASSLAVRTGGLGSYEQYF.

The rearrangement uses TRBV4-2 and TRBJ1-4; TRBD1 might be the D (5 bases). Germline-derived CDR1 and CDR2 are LGHNA and YNFKEQ. The CDR3 runs 14 residues. The V and J ends lost 1 base and 8 bases respectively, with 11 bases between them. CDR3 amino acids: CASSQGGPSEKLFF. For the CDR3, the DNA is TGTGCCAGCAGCCAAGGGGGCCCCAGCGAAAAACTGTTTTTT.

This clone was detected once. One base away lies a much larger clone, so this may be a sequencing read error. The chain recombines TRBV29-1 with TRBJ1-5; D unresolved. The CDR3 covers 13 residues. The germline CDR1 and CDR2 sequences are SQVTM and ANQGSEA. Deletions cut 0 bases from V and 14 bases from J, with 17 bases between. The CDR3 spells CSVEDPKGRAKHF. In nucleotides, the CDR3 is TGCAGCGTTGAAGATCCCAAGGGAAGGGCCAAGCATTTT.

This chain joins TRBV30 and TRBJ2-5; 7 nucleotides match TRBD1. The CDR3 covers 14 residues. Germline V gives CDR1 GTSNPN, CDR2 SVGIG (reference sequence). J lost 8 bases, V lost 4 bases, and 13 bases had no gene match. Here the CDR3 reads CAWTTGDAKRTQYF. CDR3 coding DNA: TGTGCCTGGACCACAGGGGACGCCAAGAGAACCCAGTACTTC. Drawing the rest from reference TRBV30 and TRBJ2-5, the complete variable domain is SQTIHQWPATLVQPVGSPLSLECTVEGTSNPNLYWYRQAAGRGLQLLFYSVGIGQISSEVPQNLSASRPQDRQFILSSKKLLLSDSGFYLCAWTTGDAKRTQYFGPGTRLLVL.

This chain connects TRBV29-1 to TRBJ2-2; 8 bases are shared with TRBD1. From germline, CDR1 is SQVTM and CDR2 ANQGSEA. Trimming at V came to 4 bases and at J to 1 base, leaving 2 bases not matched to a gene. This CDR3 has 14 residues. CDR3 DNA: TGCAGCGTTGCGGGGACAGGGAACACCGGGGAGCTGTTTTTT. Translating gives CSVAGTGNTGELFF.

V is TRBV6-6 and J is TRBJ2-7; D might be TRBD1 (6 bases). The CDR3 has 13 amino acids. Trimming removed 6 bases from V and 3 bases from J, with 12 bases in between. Germline CDR1 is MNHNY and CDR2 is SVGAGI (reference sequence). The chain's CDR3 is CASSDTGNYEQYF. For the CDR3, the DNA is TGTGCCAGCAGCGACACAGGGAACTACGAGCAGTACTTC.

This sequence joins TRBV7-2 and TRBJ1-5; D gene uncertain. The V gene's germline CDR1 is SGHTA and CDR2 FQGNSA. The CDR3 extends over 18 amino acids. Between the trimmed V and J ends, which lost 0 bases and 0 bases, there was a span of 15 bases. CDR3 in DNA: TGTGCCAGCAGCTTAGCGGCGACGGATACATATAGCAATCAGCCCCAGCATTTT. Amino acids: CASSLAATDTYSNQPQHF.

This clone came up many times. The rearrangement links TRBV10-3 to TRBJ1-3, with 8 bases that match TRBD1. The germline V gene has CDR1 ENHRY and CDR2 SYGVKD. The length of the CDR3 is 15 residues. V was clipped by 7 bases and J by 0 bases; unmatched bases: 5. The CDR3 spells CAIIGTGHSGNTIYF. The DNA of the CDR3 is TGTGCCATCATCGGGACAGGCCACTCTGGAAACACCATATATTTT.

The genes are TRBV7-9 and TRBJ1-1; no reliable D call. The CDR3 spans 14 residues. From germline, CDR1 is SEHNR and CDR2 FQNEAQ (reference sequence). Deletions cut 5 bases from V and 1 base from J, with 11 bases between. CDR3 DNA: TGTGCCAGCAGCCCAACCTGGGGGAACACTGAAGCTTTCTTT. It translates to CASSPTWGNTEAFF.